The sample holds a few counts of the clone carrying this TCR beta chain. Its matching antigen is unknown. This sample was taken from a study of beta chain features in type 1 diabetes. V dropped 4 bases and J dropped 4; count of bases not matched to a gene: 12. This CDR3 has 17 amino acids. The V gene's germline CDR1 is SGHNT and CDR2 YYREEE (reference sequence). Every bit of the isolated RNA underwent reverse transcription, so sequencing read expressed TCRB transcripts. Repertoires were generated with immunoSEQ multiplex PCR, while TCRdb's copy carries only in-frame clones and drops some. The data hold about 700,000 clones, with about an eighth observed a single time. General study results and limits: Type 1 diabetes patients had moderately but significantly shorter TCRB CDR3s in all four CD4+ subsets.

On average, the one heparinised blood draw given by each donor was roughly 100 mL. Sorting of CD4+ naive, central memory, regulatory and stem cell-like memory cells was performed via CD45RO/CCR7/CD25/CD127/CD95/CD27. The clonotype was recovered from a man younger than 35 with type 1 diabetes. The sequencing input was naive CD4+ T cells from blood. The genes are TRBV5-4 and TRBJ2-3, with 10 bases fitting TRBD1. CDR3 residues: CASSGPWTGGNPDTQYF. The CDR3, as DNA: TGTGCCAGCAGCGGGCCCTGGACAGGGGGTAATCCAGATACGCAGTATTTT.